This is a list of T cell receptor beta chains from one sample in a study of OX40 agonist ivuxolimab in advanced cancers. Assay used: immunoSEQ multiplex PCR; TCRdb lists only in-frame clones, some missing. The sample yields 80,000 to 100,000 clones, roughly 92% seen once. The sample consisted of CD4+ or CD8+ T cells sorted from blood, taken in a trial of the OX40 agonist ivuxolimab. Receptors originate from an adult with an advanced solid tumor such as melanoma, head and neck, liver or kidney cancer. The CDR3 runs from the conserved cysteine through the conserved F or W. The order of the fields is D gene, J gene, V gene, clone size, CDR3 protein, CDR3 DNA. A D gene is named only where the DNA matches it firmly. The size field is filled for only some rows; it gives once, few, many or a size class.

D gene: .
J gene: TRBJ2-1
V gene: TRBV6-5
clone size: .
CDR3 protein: CASSGVSNEQFF
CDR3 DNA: TGTGCCAGCAGTGGAGTAAGCAATGAGCAGTTCTTC

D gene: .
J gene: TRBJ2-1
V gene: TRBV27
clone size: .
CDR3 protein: CASGPGLAVNEQFF
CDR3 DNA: TGTGCCAGCGGACCGGGACTGGCCGTCAATGAGCAGTTCTTC

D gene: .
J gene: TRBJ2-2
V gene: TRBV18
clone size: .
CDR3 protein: CASSFSGPTGELFF
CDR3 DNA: TGTGCCAGCTCTTTTTCCGGTCCTACCGGGGAGCTGTTTTTT

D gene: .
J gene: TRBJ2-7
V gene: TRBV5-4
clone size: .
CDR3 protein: CASSLDYEQYF
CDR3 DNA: TGTGCCAGCAGCCTCGACTACGAGCAGTACTTC

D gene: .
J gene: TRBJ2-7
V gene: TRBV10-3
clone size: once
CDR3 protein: CAISVGELGLYEQYF
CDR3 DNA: TGTGCCATCAGTGTTGGGGAGCTAGGCCTCTACGAGCAGTACTTC

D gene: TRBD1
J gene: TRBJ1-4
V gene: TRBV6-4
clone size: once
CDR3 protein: CASSDPFLDREGEKLFF
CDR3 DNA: TGTGCCAGCAGTGACCCTTTCTTGGACAGGGAGGGTGAAAAACTGTTTTTT

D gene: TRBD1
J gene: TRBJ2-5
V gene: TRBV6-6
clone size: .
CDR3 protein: CASSFDRGRLETQYF
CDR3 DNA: TGTGCCAGCAGTTTCGACAGGGGGCGTCTGGAGACCCAGTACTTC

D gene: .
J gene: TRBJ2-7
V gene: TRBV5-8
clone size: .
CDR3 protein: CASSRRSDEQYF
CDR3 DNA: TGTGCCAGCAGCCGGCGGAGCGACGAGCAGTACTTC

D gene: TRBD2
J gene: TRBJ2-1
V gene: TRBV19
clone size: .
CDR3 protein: CASSVGLGPYNEQFF
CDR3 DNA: TGTGCCAGTAGTGTCGGACTAGGCCCTTACAATGAGCAGTTCTTC

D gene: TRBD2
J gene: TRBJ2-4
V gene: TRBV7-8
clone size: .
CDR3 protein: CASSLAGAGDIQYF
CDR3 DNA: TGTGCCAGCAGCTTAGCGGGCGCGGGGGACATTCAGTACTTC

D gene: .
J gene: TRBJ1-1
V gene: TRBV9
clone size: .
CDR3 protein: CASSVVGLNTEAFF
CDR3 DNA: TGTGCCAGCAGCGTAGTGGGGCTGAACACTGAAGCTTTCTTT

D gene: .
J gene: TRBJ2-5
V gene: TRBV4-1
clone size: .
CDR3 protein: CASSQGVTEWETQYF
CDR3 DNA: TGCGCCAGCAGCCAAGGCGTGACGGAGTGGGAGACCCAGTACTTC

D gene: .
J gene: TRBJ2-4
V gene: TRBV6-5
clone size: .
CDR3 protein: CASGKPALAKNIQYF
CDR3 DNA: TGTGCCAGCGGGAAGCCGGCCCTAGCCAAAAACATTCAGTACTTC

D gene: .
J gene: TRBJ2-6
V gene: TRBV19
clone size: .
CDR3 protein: CASSIGHSGANVLTF
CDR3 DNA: TGTGCCAGTAGTATAGGGCACTCTGGGGCCAACGTCCTGACTTTC

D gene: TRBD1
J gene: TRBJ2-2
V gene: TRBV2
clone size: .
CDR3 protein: CASSDLQGTGELFF
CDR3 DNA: TGTGCCAGCAGTGATTTACAGGGGACCGGGGAGCTGTTTTTT

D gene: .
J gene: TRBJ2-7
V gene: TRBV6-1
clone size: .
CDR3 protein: CASSELLGGAYEQYF
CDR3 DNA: TGTGCCAGCAGTGAACTATTGGGGGGGGCGTACGAGCAGTACTTC

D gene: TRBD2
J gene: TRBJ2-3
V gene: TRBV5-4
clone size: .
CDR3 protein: CASRTGTSGGRTDTQYF
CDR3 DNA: TGTGCCAGCAGAACAGGGACTAGCGGGGGCCGCACAGATACGCAGTATTTT

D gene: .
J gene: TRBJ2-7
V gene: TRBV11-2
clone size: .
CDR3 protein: CASSLGSGAYEQYF
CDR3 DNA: TGTGCCAGCAGCTTAGGTTCAGGAGCCTACGAGCAGTACTTC

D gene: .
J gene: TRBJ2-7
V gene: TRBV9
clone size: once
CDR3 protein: CASSVAAAGYEQYF
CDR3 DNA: TGTGCCAGCAGCGTAGCCGCGGCAGGCTACGAGCAGTACTTC

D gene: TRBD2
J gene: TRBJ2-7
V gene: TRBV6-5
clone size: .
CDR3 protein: CASSYSGDYLYEQYF
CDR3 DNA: TGTGCCAGCAGTTACTCGGGGGACTACCTTTACGAGCAGTACTTC

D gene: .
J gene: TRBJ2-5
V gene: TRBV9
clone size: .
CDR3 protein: CASSLSLNPQETQYF
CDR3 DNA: TGTGCCAGCAGCCTTTCCCTTAACCCGCAAGAGACCCAGTACTTC

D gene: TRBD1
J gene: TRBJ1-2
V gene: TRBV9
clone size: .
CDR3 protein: CASSPTGGNYGYTF
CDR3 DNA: TGTGCCAGCAGCCCTACAGGGGGTAACTATGGCTACACCTTC

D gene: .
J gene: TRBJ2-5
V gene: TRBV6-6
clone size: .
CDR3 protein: CASSYGGETQYF
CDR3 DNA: TGTGCCAGCAGTTACGGGGGAGAGACCCAGTACTTC

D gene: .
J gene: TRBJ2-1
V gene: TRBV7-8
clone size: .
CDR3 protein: CASSLEGPGDYNEQFF
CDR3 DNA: TGTGCCAGCAGCTTAGAGGGGCCAGGGGACTACAATGAGCAGTTCTTC

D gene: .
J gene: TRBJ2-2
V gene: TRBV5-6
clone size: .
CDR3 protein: CASSSTGELFF
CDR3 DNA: TGTGCCAGCAGCTCCACCGGGGAGCTGTTTTTT

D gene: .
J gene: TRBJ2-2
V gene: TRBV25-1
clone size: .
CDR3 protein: CASSEYGEVELFF
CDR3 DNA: TGTGCCAGCAGTGAATATGGGGAGGTCGAGCTGTTTTTT

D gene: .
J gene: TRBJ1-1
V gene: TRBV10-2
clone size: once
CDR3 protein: CASNWGEVNTEAFF
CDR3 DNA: TGCGCCAGCAACTGGGGGGAGGTGAACACTGAAGCTTTCTTT

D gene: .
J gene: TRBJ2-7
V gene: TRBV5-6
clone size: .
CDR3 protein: CASSLSATGREQYF
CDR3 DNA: TGTGCCAGCAGCTTGAGTGCCACAGGTCGCGAGCAGTACTTC

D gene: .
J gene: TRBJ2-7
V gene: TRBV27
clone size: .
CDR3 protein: CASSLYGSAYEQYF
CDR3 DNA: TGTGCCAGCAGTTTATACGGGAGCGCCTACGAGCAGTACTTC

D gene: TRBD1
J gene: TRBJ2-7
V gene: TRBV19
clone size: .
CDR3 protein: CASSITGTGTYEQYF
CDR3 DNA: TGTGCCAGTAGTATTACCGGGACAGGTACCTACGAGCAGTACTTC

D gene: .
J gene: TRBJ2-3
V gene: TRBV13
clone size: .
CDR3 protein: CASSLEAGAANTQYF
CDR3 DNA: TGTGCCAGCAGCTTAGAGGCCGGGGCAGCTAATACGCAGTATTTT

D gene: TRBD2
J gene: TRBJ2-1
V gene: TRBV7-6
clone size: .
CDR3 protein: CASSLVREVSYNEQFF
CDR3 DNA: TGTGCCAGCAGCTTAGTGCGGGAGGTGTCCTACAATGAGCAGTTCTTC

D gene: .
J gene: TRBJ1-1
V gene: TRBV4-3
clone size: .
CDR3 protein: CASSQGGQGYTEAFF
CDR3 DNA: TGCGCCAGCAGCCAGGGGGGACAAGGGTACACTGAAGCTTTCTTT

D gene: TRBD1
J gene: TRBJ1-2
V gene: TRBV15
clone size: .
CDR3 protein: CATAQGYYGYTF
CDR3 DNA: TGTGCCACCGCACAGGGGTACTATGGCTACACCTTC

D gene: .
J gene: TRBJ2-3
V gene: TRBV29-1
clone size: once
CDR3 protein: CSVVGSLQARGGTDTQYF
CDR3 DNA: TGCAGCGTCGTTGGATCACTACAGGCCAGGGGAGGGACAGATACGCAGTATTTT

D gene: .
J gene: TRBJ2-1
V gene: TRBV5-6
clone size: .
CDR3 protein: CASSLSADEQFF
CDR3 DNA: TGTGCCAGCAGCTTGTCGGCAGATGAGCAGTTCTTC

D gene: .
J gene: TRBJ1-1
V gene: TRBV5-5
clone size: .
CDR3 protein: CASILPNTEAFF
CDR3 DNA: TGTGCCAGCATCTTGCCGAACACTGAAGCTTTCTTT

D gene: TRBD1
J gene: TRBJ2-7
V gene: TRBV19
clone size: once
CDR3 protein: CATQGTAESSYEQYF
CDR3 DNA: TGTGCCACCCAAGGGACAGCCGAAAGCTCCTACGAGCAGTACTTC

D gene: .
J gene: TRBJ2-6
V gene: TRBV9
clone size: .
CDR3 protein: CASSVDGDRVSGANVLTF
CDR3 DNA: TGTGCCAGCAGCGTAGATGGGGACCGAGTGTCTGGGGCCAACGTCCTGACTTTC

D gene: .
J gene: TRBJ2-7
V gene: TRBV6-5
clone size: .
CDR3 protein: CASSYDYEQYF
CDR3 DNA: TGTGCCAGCAGTTACGACTACGAGCAGTACTTC

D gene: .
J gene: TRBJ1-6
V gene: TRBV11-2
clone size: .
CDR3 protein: CASSAGREVGHSPLHF
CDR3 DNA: TGTGCCAGCAGCGCAGGTCGGGAGGTAGGGCATTCACCCCTCCACTTT

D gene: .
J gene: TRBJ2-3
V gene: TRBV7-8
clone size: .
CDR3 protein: CASSFSTIAHTQYF
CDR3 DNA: TGTGCCAGCAGCTTTTCCACGATTGCCCATACGCAGTATTTT

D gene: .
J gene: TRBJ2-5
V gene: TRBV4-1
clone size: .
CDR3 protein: CASSQGGGAETQYF
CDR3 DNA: TGCGCCAGCAGCCAAGGGGGGGGCGCGGAGACCCAGTACTTC

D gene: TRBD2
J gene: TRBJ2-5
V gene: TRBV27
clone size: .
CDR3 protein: CASSLVLAGVETQYF
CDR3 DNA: TGTGCCAGCAGTTTAGTACTAGCGGGAGTAGAGACCCAGTACTTC

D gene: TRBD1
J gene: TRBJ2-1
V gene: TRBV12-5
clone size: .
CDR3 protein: CASGYAGTGNNEQFF
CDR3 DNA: TGTGCTAGTGGCTACGCCGGGACAGGGAATAATGAGCAGTTCTTC